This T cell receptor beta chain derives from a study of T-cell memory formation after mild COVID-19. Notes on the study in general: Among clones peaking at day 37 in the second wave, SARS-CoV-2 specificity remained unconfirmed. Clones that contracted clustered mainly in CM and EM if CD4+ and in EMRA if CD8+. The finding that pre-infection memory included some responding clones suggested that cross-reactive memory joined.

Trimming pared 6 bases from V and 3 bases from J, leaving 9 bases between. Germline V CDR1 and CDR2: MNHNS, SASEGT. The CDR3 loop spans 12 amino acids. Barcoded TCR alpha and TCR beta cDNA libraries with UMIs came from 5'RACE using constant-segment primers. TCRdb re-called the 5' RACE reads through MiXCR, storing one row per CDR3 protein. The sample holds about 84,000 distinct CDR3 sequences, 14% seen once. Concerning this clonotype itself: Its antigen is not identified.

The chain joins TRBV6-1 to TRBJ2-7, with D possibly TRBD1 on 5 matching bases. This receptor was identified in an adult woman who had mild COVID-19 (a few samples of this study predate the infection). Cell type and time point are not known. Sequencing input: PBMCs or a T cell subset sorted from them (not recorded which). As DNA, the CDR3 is TGTGCCAGCAGGGACACCTACTACGAGCAGTACTTC. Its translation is CASRDTYYEQYF.